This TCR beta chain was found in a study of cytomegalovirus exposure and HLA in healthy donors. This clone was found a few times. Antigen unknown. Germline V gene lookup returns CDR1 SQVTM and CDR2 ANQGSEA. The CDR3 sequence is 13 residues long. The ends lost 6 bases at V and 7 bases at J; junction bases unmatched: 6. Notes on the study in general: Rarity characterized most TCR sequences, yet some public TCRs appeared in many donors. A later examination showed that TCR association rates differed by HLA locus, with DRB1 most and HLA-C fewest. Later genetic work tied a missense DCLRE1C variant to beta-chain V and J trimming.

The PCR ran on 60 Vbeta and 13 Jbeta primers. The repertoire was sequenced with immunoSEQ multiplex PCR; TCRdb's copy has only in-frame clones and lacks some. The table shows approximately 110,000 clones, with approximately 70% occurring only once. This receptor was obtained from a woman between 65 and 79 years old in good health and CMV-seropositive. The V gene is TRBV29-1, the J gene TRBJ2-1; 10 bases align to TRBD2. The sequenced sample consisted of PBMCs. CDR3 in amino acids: CSVGGLAMNEQFF. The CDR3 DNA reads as TGCAGCGTGGGGGGACTAGCGATGAATGAGCAGTTCTTC.